This entry lists 13 T cell receptor beta chains sequenced from one sample in a study of blood T cell repertoires in COVID-19. TCRdb keeps only in-frame clones here, not all; method: immunoSEQ multiplex PCR. The data contain under 300,000 clones, 70% to 90% of them singletons. Source material: peripheral blood. These receptors were obtained from a woman aged 70 to 79 with acute or convalescent COVID-19.

The V and J genes are TRBV30 and TRBJ2-5, with 9 bases lining up with TRBD2. The germline gives CDR1 GTSNPN, CDR2 SVGIG (reference sequence). Losses at the gene ends were 0 bases for V and 2 bases for J; bases not matched to a gene: 4. This CDR3 spans 15 amino acids. The CDR3 DNA reads TGTGCCTGGAGTGTACAGCGGGGGGATCAAGAGACCCAGTACTTC. Protein: CAWSVQRGDQETQYF.

The rearrangement joins TRBV5-1 to TRBJ2-2, with D possibly being TRBD1 (6 bases). V shed 4 bases and J shed 2 bases, with 15 bases lying between them. Germline values: CDR1 SGHRS, CDR2 YFSETQ. The CDR3 totals 16 residues. CDR3 DNA: TGCGCCAGCAGCCCCCCAACAGGGACCAACACCGGGGAGCTGTTTTTT. Its translation: CASSPPTGTNTGELFF.

This clone was seen a handful of times. This chain connects TRBV19 to TRBJ2-5; 13 nucleotides align to TRBD2. Trimming cost V 5 bases and J 5 bases; bases outside gene matches: 5. Germline values: CDR1 LNHDA, CDR2 SQIVND (reference sequence). The CDR3 loop spans 15 amino acids. Written as DNA, the CDR3 is TGTGCCAGTAGTTCGGGACTAGCGGGGACGGAGACCCAGTACTTC. It specifies CASSSGLAGTETQYF.

This clone was seen a handful of times. CDR3 sequence reads: CASSPVDRGTGELFF. Here the CDR3 DNA reads TGTGCCAGCAGCCCTGTGGACCGAGGGACCGGGGAGCTGTTTTTT. J is TRBJ2-2 and V is TRBV5-6; D might be TRBD2 (5 bases). The ends were cut back, 4 bases at V and 5 bases at J, with 15 bases in the middle. The length of the CDR3 is 15 residues. The V gene's germline CDR1 is SGHDT and CDR2 YYEEEE.

The chain combines TRBV6-5 with TRBJ1-1; the D gene is possibly TRBD1 (5 bases). CDR1 MNHEY and CDR2 SVGAGI come from the germline V gene. The CDR3 runs to 15 residues. Trimming removed 0 bases at V and 1 base at J, with 9 bases between. In DNA form, the CDR3 reads TGTGCCAGCAGTTACTCCTTTACAGGGAACACTGAAGCTTTCTTT. It specifies CASSYSFTGNTEAFF.

This clone was observed a single time. The chain combines TRBV9 with TRBJ1-3, with 8 bases lining up with TRBD1. After removal of 0 bases from V and 0 bases from J, the junction contained 2 bases not matched to a gene. The CDR3 loop spans 16 amino acids. The germline V gene has CDR1 SGDLS and CDR2 YYNGEE. CDR3 DNA sequence: TGTGCCAGCAGCGTAGGGACAGGGATCTCTGGAAACACCATATATTTT. It codes for CASSVGTGISGNTIYF.

This clone was found once. V is TRBV20-1 and J is TRBJ1-1, with TRBD1 matching over 7 bases. The germline gives CDR1 DFQATT, CDR2 SNEGSKA (reference sequence). The CDR3 is 10 amino acids. CDR3 nucleotides: TGCAGCGTCGACAGGGTAGGAGCTTTCTTT. Translated: CSVDRVGAFF.

This sequence joins TRBV12-3 or TRBV12-4 and TRBJ1-1; D uncertain. V was pared by 1 base and J by 4 bases, with 7 bases between. This CDR3 is built from 13 residues. CDR3 protein: CASSLGVATEAFF. The CDR3 coding sequence is TGTGCCAGCAGTTTAGGCGTTGCCACTGAAGCTTTCTTT.

This clone occurred once. The V gene is TRBV3-1 (or the pseudogene TRBV3-2), the J gene TRBJ1-5; TRBD1 agrees at 7 bases. Germline trimming cut 4 bases from V and 4 bases from J; bases unmatched to any gene: 13. Germline CDR1 and CDR2: LGHDT and YNNKEL (reference sequence). This CDR3 is built from 17 residues. In nucleotides, the CDR3 is TGTGCCAGCAGCCTGAGACGACAGGGTTCCGCTAATCAGCCCCAGCATTTT. Translated, it gives CASSLRRQGSANQPQHF.

The chain carries TRBV5-1 and TRBJ2-4; a weak D match, TRBD2 (5 bases). The CDR3 runs to 13 residues. V was pared by 0 bases and J by 9 bases, with 10 bases between. Germline CDR1 SGHRS, CDR2 YFSETQ. In DNA form, the CDR3 reads TGCGCCAGCAGCTTGGCGGGGTTAAGCATTCAGTACTTC. Its protein is CASSLAGLSIQYF. Filled out from reference TRBV5-1 and TRBJ2-4, the complete variable domain reads KAGVTQTPRYLIKTRGQQVTLSCSPISGHRSVSWYQQTPGQGLQFLFEYFSETQRNKGNFPGRFSGRQFSNSRSEMNVSTLELGDSALYLCASSLAGLSIQYFGAGTRLSVL.

A single count supports this clone. V gene TRBV6-1 combines with J gene TRBJ2-5, with TRBD2 as a possible D gene (6 bases). The CDR3 extends over 15 amino acids. The V gene lost 2 bases and the J gene lost 5 bases, with 15 bases spanning the gap. CDR1 and CDR2 from the germline V gene are MNHNS and SASEGT. The CDR3 protein is CASSESVGRGETQYF. CDR3 in DNA: TGTGCCAGCAGTGAATCTGTTGGGCGGGGCGAGACCCAGTACTTC.

V and J are TRBV3-1 (or the pseudogene TRBV3-2) and TRBJ2-2, with a weak D call TRBD2 (6 bases). CDR1 and CDR2 from the germline V gene are LGHDT and YNNKEL (reference sequence). The CDR3 contains 14 residues. The V end was cut by 1 base, the J end by 6 bases, with 9 bases between. DNA for the CDR3: TGTGCCAGCAGCCAAGTGGAGGGGTCCGGGGAGCTGTTTTTT. As protein: CASSQVEGSGELFF.

CDR3 sequence reads: CSASPADYYSLTDTQYF. The CDR3 region has the DNA TGCAGTGCTAGTCCCGCGGACTATTACAGCCTCACAGATACGCAGTATTTT. The V and J genes are TRBV20-1 and TRBJ2-3; perhaps TRBD2 as D (6 bases). Per germline, CDR1 DFQATT and CDR2 SNEGSKA (reference sequence). The CDR3 has 17 residues. Trimming cost V 3 bases and J 2 bases, with 21 bases left between them.